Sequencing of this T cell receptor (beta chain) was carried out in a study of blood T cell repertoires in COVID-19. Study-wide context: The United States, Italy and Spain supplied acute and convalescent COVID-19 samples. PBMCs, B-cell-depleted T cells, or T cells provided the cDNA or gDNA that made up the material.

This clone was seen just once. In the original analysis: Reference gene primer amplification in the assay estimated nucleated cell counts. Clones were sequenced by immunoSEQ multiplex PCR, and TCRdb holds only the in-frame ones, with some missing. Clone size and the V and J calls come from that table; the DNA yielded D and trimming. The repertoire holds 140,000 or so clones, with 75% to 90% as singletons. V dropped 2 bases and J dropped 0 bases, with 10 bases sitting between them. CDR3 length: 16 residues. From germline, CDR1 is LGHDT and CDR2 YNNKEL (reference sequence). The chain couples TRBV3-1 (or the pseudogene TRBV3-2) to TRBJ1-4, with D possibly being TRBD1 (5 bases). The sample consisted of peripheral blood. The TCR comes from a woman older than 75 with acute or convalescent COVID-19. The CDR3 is CASSQQGAATNEKLFF. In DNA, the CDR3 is TGTGCCAGCAGCCAACAAGGGGCGGCAACTAATGAAAAACTGTTTTTT.